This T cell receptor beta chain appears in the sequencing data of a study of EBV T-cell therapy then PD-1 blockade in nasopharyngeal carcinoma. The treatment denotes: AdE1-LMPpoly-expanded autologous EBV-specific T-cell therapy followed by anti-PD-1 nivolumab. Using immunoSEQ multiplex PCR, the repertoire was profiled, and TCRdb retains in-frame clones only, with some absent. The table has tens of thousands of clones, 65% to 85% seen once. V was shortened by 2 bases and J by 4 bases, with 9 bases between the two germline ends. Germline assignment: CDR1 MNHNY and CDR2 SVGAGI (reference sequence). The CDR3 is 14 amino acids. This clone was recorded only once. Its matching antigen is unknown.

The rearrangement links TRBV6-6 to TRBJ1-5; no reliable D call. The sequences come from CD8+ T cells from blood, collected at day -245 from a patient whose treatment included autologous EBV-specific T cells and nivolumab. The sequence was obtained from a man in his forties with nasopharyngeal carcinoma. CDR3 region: CASSYTASNQPQHF. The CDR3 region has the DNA TGTGCCAGCAGTTACACAGCCTCTAATCAGCCCCAGCATTTT.